This is a list of T cell receptor beta chains from one sample in a study of vaccination and CD4 T cells after COVID-19. No antigen has been assigned to these receptors. MiXCR, applied by TCRdb to the PCR reads, yields one record per CDR3 protein. The sample consists of some 15,000 distinct CDR3 sequences, roughly 43% of them appearing once. What was sequenced was CD4+ T cells from blood, cultured in vitro. The source is a human donor who had recovered from COVID-19. Both conserved end residues are part of each CDR3. The order of the fields is CDR3 length, J gene, V gene, clone size, D gene, CDR3 protein, CDR3 DNA. D genes are given only for firm matches. Expanded clones get a size class; other rows say once, few or many, or leave the size out.

12,TRBJ2-7,TRBV28,few,.,CAWGSLPYEQYF,TGTGCTTGGGGGTCCCTTCCTTACGAGCAGTACTTC
16,TRBJ2-7,TRBV19,.,TRBD2,CASSIRYPSGGYEQYF,TGTGCCAGTAGTATACGATATCCTAGCGGGGGCTACGAGCAGTACTTC
16,TRBJ2-4,TRBV10-1,few,.,CASSDTSGQSLDIQYF,TGCGCCAGCAGTGATACCTCCGGACAGAGCCTGGACATTCAGTACTTC
17,TRBJ1-5,TRBV19,.,TRBD1,CASSIAGTGTGGQPQHF,TGTGCCAGTAGTATCGCCGGGACAGGGACGGGGGGTCAGCCCCAGCATTTT
14,TRBJ2-5,TRBV7-2,.,.,CASSLDRAQETQYF,TGTGCCAGCAGCTTAGATAGGGCTCAAGAGACCCAGTACTTC
14,TRBJ1-2,TRBV12-3/TRBV12-4,.,.,CASSPRRGGHGYTF,TGTGCCAGCAGCCCCAGGAGAGGGGGTCATGGCTACACCTTC
14,TRBJ1-5,TRBV20-1,few,TRBD1,CSAREGTGFQPQHF,TGCAGTGCTAGAGAAGGGACAGGGTTTCAGCCCCAGCATTTT
17,TRBJ2-1,TRBV20-1,.,.,CSARLFPGGPNLIEQFF,TGCAGTGCTAGACTATTTCCAGGGGGGCCAAACCTAATCGAGCAGTTCTTC
17,TRBJ2-3,TRBV6-5,.,TRBD2,CASSSGLAGGSTDTQYF,TGTGCCAGCAGTTCGGGACTAGCGGGGGGAAGCACAGATACGCAGTATTTT
15,TRBJ2-4,TRBV7-9,.,TRBD1,CASSLDRQERNIQYF,TGTGCCAGCAGCTTGGACAGGCAGGAAAGAAACATTCAGTACTTC
14,TRBJ2-2,TRBV6-1,.,TRBD1,CASKRTGGTGELFF,TGTGCCAGCAAGAGGACAGGGGGCACCGGGGAGCTGTTTTTT
13,TRBJ2-1,TRBV20-1,.,TRBD2,CSASPSGVYEQFF,TGCAGTGCTAGTCCTAGCGGGGTCTATGAGCAGTTCTTC
16,TRBJ2-2,TRBV20-1,.,.,CSARDAGGPDTGELFF,TGCAGTGCTAGAGATGCCGGGGGGCCGGACACCGGGGAGCTGTTTTTT
14,TRBJ1-5,TRBV6-1,.,TRBD1,CASSRDRGDQPQHF,TGTGCCAGCAGTCGGGACAGGGGCGATCAGCCCCAGCATTTT
15,TRBJ1-6,TRBV20-1,.,.,CSFRSRSSYNSPLHF,TGCAGTTTCAGGTCTCGGAGCTCCTATAATTCACCCCTCCACTTT
18,TRBJ2-3,TRBV21-1,.,.,CASSIRWRAVFQADTQYF,TGTGCCAGCAGCATAAGATGGCGTGCAGTCTTCCAGGCAGATACGCAGTATTTT
13,TRBJ1-3,TRBV24-1,few,.,CATSDLSGDTIYF,TGTGCCACCAGTGATTTAAGTGGGGACACCATATATTTT
12,TRBJ2-3,TRBV6-5,.,.,CASSYSGGTQYF,TGTGCCAGCAGTTACTCCGGGGGTACGCAGTATTTT
15,TRBJ1-1,TRBV21-1,.,.,CASSNSLLMNTEAFF,TGTGCCAGCAGCAACAGCCTACTCATGAACACTGAAGCTTTCTTT
16,TRBJ2-3,TRBV7-2,few,TRBD2,CASSPLAGLSTDTQYF,TGTGCCAGCAGCCCCCTAGCGGGCTTAAGCACAGATACGCAGTATTTT
17,TRBJ2-5,TRBV5-4,few,TRBD1,CASSRTGTGASQETQYF,TGTGCCAGCAGCAGGACCGGGACAGGGGCTTCCCAAGAGACCCAGTACTTC
24,TRBJ2-7,TRBV11-1,.,.,CASRRRALKTAASSARTVYYEQYF,TGTGCCAGCAGACGCCGAGCCCTGAAGACAGCAGCATCTTCGGCCCGGACAGTATACTACGAGCAGTACTTC
12,TRBJ2-7,TRBV2,.,.,CASSVRGDEQYF,TGTGCCAGCAGTGTGAGAGGGGACGAGCAGTACTTC
14,TRBJ2-2,TRBV12-3/TRBV12-4,.,.,CASGREVDTGELFF,TGTGCCAGCGGCAGGGAGGTGGACACCGGGGAGCTGTTTTTT
13,TRBJ1-2,TRBV20-1,few,TRBD1,CSAPGQGATGYTF,TGCAGTGCCCCGGGACAGGGGGCAACTGGCTACACCTTC
12,TRBJ1-6,TRBV20-1,few,.,CSARESGSPLHF,TGCAGTGCTAGGGAGAGCGGCTCACCCCTCCACTTT
15,TRBJ2-3,TRBV20-1,.,TRBD2,CAFRLAGGGADTQYF,TGCGCCTTTCGGCTAGCGGGGGGTGGAGCAGATACGCAGTATTTT
14,TRBJ1-2,TRBV28,.,.,CASSLVGSNYGYTF,TGTGCCAGCAGTTTAGTTGGCAGCAACTATGGCTACACCTTC
13,TRBJ2-3,TRBV7-9,.,.,CASSLALGRTQYF,TGTGCCAGCAGCTTAGCGTTAGGTAGGACGCAGTATTTT
14,TRBJ2-3,TRBV19,few,TRBD1,CASSIDRGTDTQYF,TGTGCCAGTAGTATCGACAGGGGCACAGATACGCAGTATTTT
13,TRBJ1-6,TRBV19,.,.,CASSIVANSPLHF,TGTGCCAGTAGTATAGTTGCAAATTCACCCCTCCACTTT
12,TRBJ1-1,TRBV6-1,few,.,CASISSGTEAFF,TGTGCCAGCATCTCCAGTGGAACTGAAGCTTTCTTT
14,TRBJ2-7,TRBV4-1,.,.,CASSQPTSIYEQYF,TGCGCCAGCAGCCAACCCACTAGCATCTACGAGCAGTACTTC
14,TRBJ1-2,TRBV7-9,.,TRBD1,CASSAGTANYGYTF,TGTGCCAGCAGCGCTGGGACAGCCAACTATGGCTACACCTTC
15,TRBJ2-2,TRBV30,.,TRBD2,CAWVRASGNTGELFF,TGTGCCTGGGTTCGAGCTAGCGGGAACACCGGGGAGCTGTTTTTT
15,TRBJ2-3,TRBV14,.,.,CASSQEWGITDTQYF,TGTGCCAGCAGCCAAGAATGGGGTATCACAGATACGCAGTATTTT
15,TRBJ2-7,TRBV7-8,few,.,CASSQGRGLSHEQYF,TGTGCCAGCAGCCAAGGGAGGGGGCTTTCCCACGAGCAGTACTTC
13,TRBJ2-5,TRBV28,.,.,CASRPGFQETQYF,TGTGCCAGCAGACCAGGGTTTCAAGAGACCCAGTACTTC
16,TRBJ2-3,TRBV7-9,.,TRBD1,CASSLGYRGSTDTQYF,TGTGCCAGCAGCTTAGGCTACAGGGGTAGCACAGATACGCAGTATTTT
13,TRBJ1-2,TRBV7-3,.,TRBD1,CASSLGQGYGYTF,TGTGCCAGCAGCCTGGGACAGGGGTATGGCTACACCTTC
13,TRBJ1-2,TRBV28,.,.,CASRLGTYYGYTF,TGTGCCAGCAGGTTAGGGACATATTATGGCTACACCTTC
17,TRBJ2-3,TRBV10-2,few,TRBD2,CASSRTSGGGVTDTQYF,TGCGCCAGCAGTCGGACTAGCGGGGGGGGGGTCACAGATACGCAGTATTTT
11,TRBJ2-7,TRBV24-1,few,.,CATSDGYEQYF,TGTGCCACCAGTGACGGCTACGAGCAGTACTTC
18,TRBJ2-5,TRBV20-1,.,TRBD2,CSATRLSSGGAFRETQYF,TGCAGTGCTACCAGACTATCTAGCGGGGGGGCCTTCCGAGAGACCCAGTACTTC
15,TRBJ2-5,TRBV20-1,few,TRBD1,CSARGGTEIQETQYF,TGCAGTGCTAGAGGAGGGACAGAGATCCAAGAGACCCAGTACTTC
17,TRBJ2-5,TRBV12-3/TRBV12-4,once,TRBD2,CASSRTRLAGVPGTQYF,TGTGCCAGCAGCCGAACAAGACTAGCGGGGGTGCCGGGGACCCAGTACTTC
14,TRBJ1-4,TRBV25-1,few,.,CASRGGSLNEKLFF,TGTGCCAGCCGCGGGGGCAGCCTTAATGAAAAACTGTTTTTT
15,TRBJ2-1,TRBV4-2,.,.,CASSKETGGTNEQFF,TGTGCCAGCAGCAAAGAAACCGGTGGGACCAATGAGCAGTTCTTC
13,TRBJ2-5,TRBV6-5,.,.,CASSYSTGETQYF,TGTGCCAGCAGTTACTCGACTGGGGAGACCCAGTACTTC
17,TRBJ2-3,TRBV6-1,.,TRBD2,CASRPRGRELSTDTQYF,TGTGCCAGCAGGCCTCGCGGGCGGGAGCTAAGCACAGATACGCAGTATTTT
15,TRBJ2-2,TRBV7-2,.,.,CASSPGLRGAGELFF,TGTGCCAGCAGCCCGGGACTCAGGGGGGCCGGGGAGCTGTTTTTT
13,TRBJ2-5,TRBV7-2,few,TRBD2,CASSLLGGETQYF,TGTGCCAGCAGCTTACTGGGGGGGGAGACCCAGTACTTC
13,TRBJ2-2,TRBV6-5,.,.,CASSSANTGELFF,TGTGCCAGCAGTTCAGCGAACACCGGGGAGCTGTTTTTT
14,TRBJ2-3,TRBV5-6,.,.,CASSSGTFTDTQYF,TGTGCCAGCAGCTCCGGGACCTTCACAGATACGCAGTATTTT
16,TRBJ2-5,TRBV7-3,.,.,CASSSPRGTYQETQYF,TGTGCCAGCAGCTCCCCCCGCGGGACCTACCAAGAGACCCAGTACTTC
13,TRBJ1-2,TRBV6-2/TRBV6-3,.,.,CASSWSANYGYTF,TGTGCCAGCAGTTGGTCGGCTAACTATGGCTACACCTTC
13,TRBJ1-2,TRBV28,.,TRBD1,CASKISTGYGYTF,TGTGCCAGCAAAATATCGACAGGGTATGGCTACACCTTC
16,TRBJ2-3,TRBV6-1,.,.,CASSLSGQISTDTQYF,TGTGCCAGCAGCTTATCTGGACAGATCAGCACAGATACGCAGTATTTT